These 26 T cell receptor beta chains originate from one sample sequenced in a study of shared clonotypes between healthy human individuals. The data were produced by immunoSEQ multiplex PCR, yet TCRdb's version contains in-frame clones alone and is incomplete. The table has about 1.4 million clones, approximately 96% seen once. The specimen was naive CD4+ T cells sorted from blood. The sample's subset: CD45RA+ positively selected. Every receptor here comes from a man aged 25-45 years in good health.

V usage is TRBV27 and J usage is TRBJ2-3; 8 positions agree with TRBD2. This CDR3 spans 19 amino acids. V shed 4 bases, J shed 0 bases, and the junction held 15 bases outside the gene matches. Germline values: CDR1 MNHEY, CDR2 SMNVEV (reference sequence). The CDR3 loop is CASSSLRTGGLTSTDTQYF. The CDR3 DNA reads TGTGCCAGCAGTTCGCTGCGGACGGGAGGGTTAACTAGCACAGATACGCAGTATTTT.

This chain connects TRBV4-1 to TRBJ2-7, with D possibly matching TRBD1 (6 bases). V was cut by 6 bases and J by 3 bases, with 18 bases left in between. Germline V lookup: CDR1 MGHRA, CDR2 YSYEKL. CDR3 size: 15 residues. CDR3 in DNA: TGCGCCAGCAGTCACAGAGGGGGTGATGGCTACGAGCAGTACTTC. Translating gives CASSHRGGDGYEQYF.

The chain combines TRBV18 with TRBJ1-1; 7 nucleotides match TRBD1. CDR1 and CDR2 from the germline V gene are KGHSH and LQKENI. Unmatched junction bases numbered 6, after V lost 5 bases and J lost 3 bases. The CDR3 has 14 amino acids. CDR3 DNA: TGTGCCAGCTCATGGGGCAGGGGGGACACTGAAGCTTTCTTT. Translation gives CASSWGRGDTEAFF.

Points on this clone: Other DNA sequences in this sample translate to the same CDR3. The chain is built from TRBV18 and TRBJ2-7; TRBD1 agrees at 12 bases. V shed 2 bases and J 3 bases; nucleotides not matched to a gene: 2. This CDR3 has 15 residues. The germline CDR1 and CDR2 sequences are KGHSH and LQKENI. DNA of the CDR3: TGTGCCAGCTCACCAGGGACAGGGGGCAACTACGAGCAGTACTTC. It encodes CASSPGTGGNYEQYF.

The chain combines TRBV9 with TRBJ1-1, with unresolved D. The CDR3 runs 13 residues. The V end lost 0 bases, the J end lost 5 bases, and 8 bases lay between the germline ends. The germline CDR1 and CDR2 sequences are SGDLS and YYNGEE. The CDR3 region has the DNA TGTGCCAGCAGCGTAGGCCCGCAAACTGAAGCTTTCTTT. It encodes CASSVGPQTEAFF.

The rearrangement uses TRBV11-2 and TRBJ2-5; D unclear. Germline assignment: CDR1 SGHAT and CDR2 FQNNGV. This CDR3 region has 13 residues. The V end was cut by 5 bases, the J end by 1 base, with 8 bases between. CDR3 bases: TGTGCCAGCAGCCCAAACCTCCAAGAGACCCAGTACTTC. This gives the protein CASSPNLQETQYF.

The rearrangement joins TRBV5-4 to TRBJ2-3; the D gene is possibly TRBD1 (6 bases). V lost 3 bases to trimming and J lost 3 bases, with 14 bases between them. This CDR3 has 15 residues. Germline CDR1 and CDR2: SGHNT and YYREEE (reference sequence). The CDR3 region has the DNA TGTGCCAGCAGCTGGCGTTGGGACAAGACAGATACGCAGTATTTT. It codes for CASSWRWDKTDTQYF.

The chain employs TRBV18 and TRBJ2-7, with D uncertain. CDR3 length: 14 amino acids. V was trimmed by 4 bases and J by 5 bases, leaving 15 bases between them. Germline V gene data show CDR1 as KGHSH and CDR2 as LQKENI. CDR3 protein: CASSLPAPQHEQYF. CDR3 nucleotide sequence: TGTGCCAGCTCACTCCCTGCCCCACAACACGAGCAGTACTTC.

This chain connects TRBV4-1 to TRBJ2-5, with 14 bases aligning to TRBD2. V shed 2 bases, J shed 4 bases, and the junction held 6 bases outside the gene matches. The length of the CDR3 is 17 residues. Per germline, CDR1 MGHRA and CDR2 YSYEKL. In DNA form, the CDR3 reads TGCGCCAGCAGCCAATTCCCGGGACTAGCGGGAGTAGAGACCCAGTACTTC. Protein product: CASSQFPGLAGVETQYF.

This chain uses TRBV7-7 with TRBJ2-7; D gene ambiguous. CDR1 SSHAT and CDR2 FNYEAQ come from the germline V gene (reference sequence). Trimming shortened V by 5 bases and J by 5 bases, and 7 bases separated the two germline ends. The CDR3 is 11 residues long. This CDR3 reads CASSQGHEQYF. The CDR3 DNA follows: TGTGCCAGCAGCCAAGGACACGAGCAGTACTTC.

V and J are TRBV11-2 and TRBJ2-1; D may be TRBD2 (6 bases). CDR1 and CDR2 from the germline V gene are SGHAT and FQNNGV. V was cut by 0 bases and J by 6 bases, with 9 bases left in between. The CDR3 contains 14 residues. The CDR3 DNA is TGTGCCAGCAGCTTAGAACGCGGGATCAATGAGCAGTTCTTC. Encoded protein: CASSLERGINEQFF.

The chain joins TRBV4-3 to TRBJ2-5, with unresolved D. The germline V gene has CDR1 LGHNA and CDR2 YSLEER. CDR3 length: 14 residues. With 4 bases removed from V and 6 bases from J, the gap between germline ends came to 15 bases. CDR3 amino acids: CASSRSLTYQTQYF. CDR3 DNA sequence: TGCGCCAGCAGCCGGAGCCTTACGTACCAGACCCAGTACTTC.

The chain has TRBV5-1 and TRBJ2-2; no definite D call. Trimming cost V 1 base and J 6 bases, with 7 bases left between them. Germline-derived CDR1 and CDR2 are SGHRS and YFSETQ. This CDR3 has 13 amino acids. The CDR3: CASSLIVAGELFF. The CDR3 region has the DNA TGCGCCAGCAGCTTGATCGTGGCCGGGGAGCTGTTTTTT.

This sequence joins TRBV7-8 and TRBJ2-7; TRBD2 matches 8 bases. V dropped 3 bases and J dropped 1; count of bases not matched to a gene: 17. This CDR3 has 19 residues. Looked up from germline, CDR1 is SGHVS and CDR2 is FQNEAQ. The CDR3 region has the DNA TGTGCCAGCAGCTTCTATGCCACTAGCGGATCGATATCGTCCTACGAGCAGTACTTC. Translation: CASSFYATSGSISSYEQYF.

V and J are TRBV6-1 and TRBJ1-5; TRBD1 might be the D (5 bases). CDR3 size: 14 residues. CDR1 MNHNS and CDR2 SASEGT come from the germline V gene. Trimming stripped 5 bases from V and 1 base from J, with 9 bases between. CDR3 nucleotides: TGTGCCAGCAGTAGGACACTGAGCAATCAGCCCCAGCATTTT. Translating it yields CASSRTLSNQPQHF.

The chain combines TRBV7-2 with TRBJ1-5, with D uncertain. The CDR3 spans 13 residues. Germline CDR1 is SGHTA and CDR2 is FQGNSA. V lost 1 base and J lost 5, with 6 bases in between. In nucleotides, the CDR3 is TGTGCCAGCAGCTTAGGAGGTTATCAGCCCCAGCATTTT. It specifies CASSLGGYQPQHF.

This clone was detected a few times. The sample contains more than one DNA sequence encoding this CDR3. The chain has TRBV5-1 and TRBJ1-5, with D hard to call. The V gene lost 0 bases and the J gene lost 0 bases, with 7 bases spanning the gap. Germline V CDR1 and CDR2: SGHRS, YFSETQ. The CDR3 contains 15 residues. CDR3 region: CASSLGPASNQPQHF. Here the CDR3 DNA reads TGCGCCAGCAGCTTGGGACCGGCTAGCAATCAGCCCCAGCATTTT. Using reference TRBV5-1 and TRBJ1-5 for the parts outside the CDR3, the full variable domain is KAGVTQTPRYLIKTRGQQVTLSCSPISGHRSVSWYQQTPGQGLQFLFEYFSETQRNKGNFPGRFSGRQFSNSRSEMNVSTLELGDSALYLCASSLGPASNQPQHFGDGTRLSIL.

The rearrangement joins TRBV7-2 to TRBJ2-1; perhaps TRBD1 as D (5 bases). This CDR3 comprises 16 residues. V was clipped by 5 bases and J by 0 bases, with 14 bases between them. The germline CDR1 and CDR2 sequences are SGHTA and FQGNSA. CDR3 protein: CASSRRQWGSYNEQFF. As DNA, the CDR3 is TGTGCCAGCAGCCGCCGACAGTGGGGCTCCTACAATGAGCAGTTCTTC.

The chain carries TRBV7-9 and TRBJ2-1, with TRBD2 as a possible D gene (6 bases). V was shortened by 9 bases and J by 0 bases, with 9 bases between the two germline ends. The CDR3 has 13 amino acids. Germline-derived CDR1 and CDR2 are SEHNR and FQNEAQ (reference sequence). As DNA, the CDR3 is TGTGCCAGGGGGGGAGACTCCTACAATGAGCAGTTCTTC. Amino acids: CARGGDSYNEQFF.

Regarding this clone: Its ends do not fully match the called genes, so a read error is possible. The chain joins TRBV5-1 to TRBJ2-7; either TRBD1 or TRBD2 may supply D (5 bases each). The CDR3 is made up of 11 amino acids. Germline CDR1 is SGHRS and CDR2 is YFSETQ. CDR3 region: CWGPHPYEQYF. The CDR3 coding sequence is TGTTGGGGACCGCACCCCTACGAGCAGTACTTC.

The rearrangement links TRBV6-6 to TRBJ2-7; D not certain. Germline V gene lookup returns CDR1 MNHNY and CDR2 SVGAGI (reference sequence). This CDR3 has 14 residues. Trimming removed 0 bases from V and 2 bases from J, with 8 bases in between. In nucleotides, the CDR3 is TGTGCCAGCAGTTACTCGAGAGGCACCTACGAGCAGTACTTC. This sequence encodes CASSYSRGTYEQYF.

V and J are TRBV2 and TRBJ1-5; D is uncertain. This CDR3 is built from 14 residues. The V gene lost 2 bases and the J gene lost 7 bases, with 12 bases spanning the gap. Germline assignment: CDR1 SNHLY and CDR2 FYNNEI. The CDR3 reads CASSEWGVRQPQHF. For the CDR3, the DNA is TGTGCCAGCAGTGAATGGGGAGTCAGGCAGCCCCAGCATTTT.

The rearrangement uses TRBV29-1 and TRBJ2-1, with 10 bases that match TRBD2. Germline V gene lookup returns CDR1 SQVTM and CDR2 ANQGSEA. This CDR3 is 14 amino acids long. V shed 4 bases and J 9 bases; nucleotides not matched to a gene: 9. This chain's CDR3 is CSVAGLAGVSEQFF. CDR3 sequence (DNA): TGCAGCGTTGCCGGCCTAGCGGGAGTATCTGAGCAGTTCTTC.

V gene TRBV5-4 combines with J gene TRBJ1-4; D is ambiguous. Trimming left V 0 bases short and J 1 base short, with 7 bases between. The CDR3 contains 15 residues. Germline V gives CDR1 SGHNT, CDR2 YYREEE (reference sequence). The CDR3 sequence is CASSLGPETNEKLFF. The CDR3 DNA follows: TGTGCCAGCAGCTTGGGTCCAGAAACTAATGAAAAACTGTTTTTT.

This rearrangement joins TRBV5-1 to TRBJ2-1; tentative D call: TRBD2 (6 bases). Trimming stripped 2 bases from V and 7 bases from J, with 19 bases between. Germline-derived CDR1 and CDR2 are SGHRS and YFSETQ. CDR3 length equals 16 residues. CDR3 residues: CASSLEGTGVRNEQFF. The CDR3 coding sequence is TGCGCCAGCAGCTTAGAGGGGACTGGGGTTAGGAATGAGCAGTTCTTC. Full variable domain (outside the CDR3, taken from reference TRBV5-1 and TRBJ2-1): KAGVTQTPRYLIKTRGQQVTLSCSPISGHRSVSWYQQTPGQGLQFLFEYFSETQRNKGNFPGRFSGRQFSNSRSEMNVSTLELGDSALYLCASSLEGTGVRNEQFFGPGTRLTVL.

CDR3 nucleotide sequence: TGTGCCAGTAGTATGACAGGGGAAGAGACCCAGTACTTC. Its translation is CASSMTGEETQYF. The rearrangement joins TRBV19 to TRBJ2-5, with 8 bases matching TRBD1. The CDR3 spans 13 residues. The junction had 0 bases not matched to a gene; V was cut back by 3 bases and J by 3 bases. Looked up from germline, CDR1 is LNHDA and CDR2 is SQIVND (reference sequence).